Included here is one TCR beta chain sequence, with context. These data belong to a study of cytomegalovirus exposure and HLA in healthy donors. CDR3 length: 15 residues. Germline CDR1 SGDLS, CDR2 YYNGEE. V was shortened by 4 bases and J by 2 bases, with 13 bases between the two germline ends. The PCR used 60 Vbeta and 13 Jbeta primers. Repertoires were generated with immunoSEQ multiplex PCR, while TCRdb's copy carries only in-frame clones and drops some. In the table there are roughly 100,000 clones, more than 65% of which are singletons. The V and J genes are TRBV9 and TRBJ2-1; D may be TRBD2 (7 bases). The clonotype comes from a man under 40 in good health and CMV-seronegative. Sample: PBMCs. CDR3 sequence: CASSQGGGAYNEQFF. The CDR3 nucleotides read TGTGCCAGCAGCCAAGGGGGGGGAGCCTACAATGAGCAGTTCTTC.